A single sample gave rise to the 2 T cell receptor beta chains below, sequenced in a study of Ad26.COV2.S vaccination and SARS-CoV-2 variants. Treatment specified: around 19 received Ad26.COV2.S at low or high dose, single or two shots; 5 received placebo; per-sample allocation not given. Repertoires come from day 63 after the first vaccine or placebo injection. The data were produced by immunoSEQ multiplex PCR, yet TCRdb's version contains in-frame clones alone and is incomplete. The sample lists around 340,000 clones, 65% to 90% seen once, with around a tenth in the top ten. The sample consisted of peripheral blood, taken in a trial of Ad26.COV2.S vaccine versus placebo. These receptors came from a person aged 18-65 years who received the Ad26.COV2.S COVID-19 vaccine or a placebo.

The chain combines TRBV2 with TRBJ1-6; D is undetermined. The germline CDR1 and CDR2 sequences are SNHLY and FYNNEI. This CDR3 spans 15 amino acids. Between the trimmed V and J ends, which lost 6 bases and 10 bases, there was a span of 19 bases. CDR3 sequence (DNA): TGTGCCAGCAGGCCCACGGGCTTGGGAGGATCACCCCTCCACTTT. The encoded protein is CASRPTGLGGSPLHF.

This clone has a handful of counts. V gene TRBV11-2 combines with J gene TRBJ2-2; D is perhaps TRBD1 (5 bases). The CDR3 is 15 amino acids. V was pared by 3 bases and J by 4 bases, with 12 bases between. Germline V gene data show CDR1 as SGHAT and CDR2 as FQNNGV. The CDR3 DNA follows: TGTGCCAGCAGCTTTGGCGCAGGGCCCACCGGGGAGCTGTTTTTT. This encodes CASSFGAGPTGELFF.